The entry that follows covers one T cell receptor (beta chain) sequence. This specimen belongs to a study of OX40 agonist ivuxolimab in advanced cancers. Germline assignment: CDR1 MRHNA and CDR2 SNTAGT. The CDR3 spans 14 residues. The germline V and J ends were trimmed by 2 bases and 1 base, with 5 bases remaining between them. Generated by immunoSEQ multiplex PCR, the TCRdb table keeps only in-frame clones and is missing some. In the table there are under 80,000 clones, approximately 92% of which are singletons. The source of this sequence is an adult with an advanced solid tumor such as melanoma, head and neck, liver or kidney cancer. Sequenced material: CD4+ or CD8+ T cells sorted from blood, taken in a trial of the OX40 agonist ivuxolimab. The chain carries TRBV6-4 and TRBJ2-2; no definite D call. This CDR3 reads CASSDTVNTGELFF. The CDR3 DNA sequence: TGTGCCAGCAGTGACACAGTGAACACCGGGGAGCTGTTTTTT.